The 18 T cell receptor beta chains in this list originate from one sample, sequenced in a study of cytomegalovirus exposure and HLA in healthy donors. Primers: 60 Vbeta forward and 13 Jbeta reverse. Generated by immunoSEQ multiplex PCR, the TCRdb table keeps only in-frame clones and is missing some. The data contain roughly 99,000 clones, approximately 84% of them singletons. Material: PBMCs. These receptors all stem from a man aged 30 to 39 in good health and CMV-seronegative.

The chain combines TRBV5-1 with TRBJ2-1, with D hard to call. Germline V lookup: CDR1 SGHRS, CDR2 YFSETQ. There are 13 residues in the CDR3. Trimming stripped 3 bases from V and 5 bases from J, with 9 bases between. CDR3 bases: TGCGCCAGCAGCTCGCGATCTGACAATGAGCAGTTCTTC. It specifies CASSSRSDNEQFF.

This sequence joins TRBV13 and TRBJ2-1; the match to TRBD2 covers 14 bases. V lost 4 bases to trimming and J lost 1 base; unmatched junction nucleotides: 9. The CDR3 has 19 amino acids. The germline CDR1 and CDR2 sequences are PRHDT and FYEKMQ (reference sequence). The CDR3 reads CASSSGTSGRVGSYNEQFF. The CDR3 bases are TGTGCCAGCAGCTCCGGGACTAGCGGGAGAGTTGGGTCCTACAATGAGCAGTTCTTC.

As to this clone: The junction does not match germline at one end; this may be a read error. The chain uses TRBV6-1 and TRBJ1-2; TRBD1 agrees at 12 bases. CDR1 MNHNS and CDR2 SASEGT come from the germline V gene. The CDR3 has 15 residues. CDR3 DNA sequence: TGTGCCTGCAGAACGTCCGGGACAGGGGGCGATGGCTACACCTTC. Encoded protein: CACRTSGTGGDGYTF.

The V call is TRBV4-1, the J call TRBJ1-4, with a tentative D call TRBD1 (5 bases). V dropped 4 bases and J dropped 7 bases, with 16 bases sitting between them. The CDR3 consists of 15 residues. The V gene's germline CDR1 is MGHRA and CDR2 YSYEKL. The DNA for the CDR3 is TGCGCCAGCAGCCCCGGGCCGCAGGGCGGTGAAAAACTGTTTTTT. Its protein is CASSPGPQGGEKLFF.

The rearrangement uses TRBV18 and TRBJ2-4, with TRBD1 matching over 7 bases. This CDR3 region has 16 residues. The trim removed 0 bases at V and 4 bases at J, leaving 6 bases unmatched. Germline assignment: CDR1 KGHSH and CDR2 LQKENI. The CDR3, as DNA: TGTGCCAGCTCACCACCGGGGACAGCCCTTAAAAACATTCAGTACTTC. Its translation: CASSPPGTALKNIQYF. The full variable domain, in which reference TRBV18 and TRBJ2-4 provide the parts outside the CDR3, is NAGVMQNPRHLVRRRGQEARLRCSPMKGHSHVYWYRQLPEEGLKFMVYLQKENIIDESGMPKERFSAEFPKEGPSILRIQQVVRGDSAAYFCASSPPGTALKNIQYFGAGTRLSVL.

Points on this clone: At one end the junction does not follow the germline gene, possibly because of a read error. This chain uses TRBV7-7 with TRBJ2-5, with D perhaps matching TRBD2 (7 bases). Germline values: CDR1 SSHAT, CDR2 FNYEAQ (reference sequence). The CDR3 totals 15 residues. CDR3 loop: CASSQTGGPQETQYF. The CDR3 DNA is TGTGCTAGCAGCCAAACCGGGGGGCCCCAAGAGACCCAGTACTTC.

The V gene is TRBV11-3, the J gene TRBJ2-7; TRBD1 matches 9 bases. Germline V gene sequence: CDR1 SGHNT, CDR2 YENEEA. The V segment lost 5 bases and the J segment 6 bases; nucleotides outside the gene matches: 11. The CDR3 has 15 residues. The CDR3: CASSPTGGGSREQYF. The CDR3 coding sequence is TGTGCCAGCAGCCCAACAGGGGGCGGAAGTCGCGAGCAGTACTTC. The complete variable domain, with remaining parts taken from reference TRBV11-3 and TRBJ2-7, reads EAGVVQSPRYKIIEKKQPVAFWCNPISGHNTLYWYLQNLGQGPELLIRYENEEAVDDSQLPKDRFSAERLKGVDSTLKIQPAELGDSAVYLCASSPTGGGSREQYFGPGTRLTVT.

The chain uses TRBV4-2 and TRBJ1-2, with D unresolved. Trimming cost V 0 bases and J 2 bases, with 10 bases left between them. Per germline, CDR1 LGHNA and CDR2 YNFKEQ. This CDR3 is 15 amino acids long. This CDR3 reads CASSQDQAANYGYTF. Here the CDR3 DNA reads TGTGCCAGCAGCCAAGATCAGGCAGCCAACTATGGCTACACCTTC.

V usage is TRBV5-1 and J usage is TRBJ1-5; a possible D gene is TRBD1 (6 bases). The CDR3 runs 13 residues. V lost 4 bases, J lost 4 bases, and 9 bases lay in between. CDR1 and CDR2 (germline): SGHRS, YFSETQ. The CDR3 coding sequence is TGCGCCAGCAGCATCGGACAGAATCAGCCCCAGCATTTT. Translated, it gives CASSIGQNQPQHF.

This clone was detected a few times. The chain combines TRBV2 with TRBJ1-5, with D possibly matching TRBD1 (6 bases). The germline CDR1 and CDR2 sequences are SNHLY and FYNNEI. V was clipped by 7 bases and J by 4 bases, with 17 bases between them. This CDR3 has 15 amino acids. Here the CDR3 reads CASNGLNRVNQPQHF. DNA for the CDR3: TGTGCCAGCAACGGATTAAACAGGGTAAATCAGCCCCAGCATTTT.

This chain joins TRBV4-1 and TRBJ2-1, with TRBD2 matching over 10 bases. The junction had 5 bases not matched to a gene; V was cut back by 3 bases and J by 6 bases. CDR3 size: 15 residues. Germline V lookup: CDR1 MGHRA, CDR2 YSYEKL. The CDR3 protein is CASSQPGLALNEQFF. CDR3 bases: TGCGCCAGCAGCCAGCCGGGACTAGCGCTCAATGAGCAGTTCTTC.

This clone was seen only once. This chain uses TRBV2 with TRBJ1-6; TRBD1 aligns across 7 bases. Per the germline V gene, CDR1 is SNHLY and CDR2 is FYNNEI. V shed 8 bases, J shed 8 bases, and the junction held 9 bases outside the gene matches. This CDR3 region has 14 residues. CDR3 coding DNA: TGTGCCAGCGCCAGACAGGGCCTTGATTCACCCCTCCACTTT. This codes for CASARQGLDSPLHF.

The V gene is TRBV7-8, the J gene TRBJ2-5, with no clear D. With 4 bases removed from V and 0 bases from J, the gap between germline ends came to 6 bases. CDR3 length: 13 amino acids. Germline V gives CDR1 SGHVS, CDR2 FQNEAQ. The CDR3 nucleotides are TGTGCCAGCAGCTCGCAGTACCAAGAGACCCAGTACTTC. As protein: CASSSQYQETQYF.

The gene calls are TRBV19 and TRBJ2-1, with TRBD1 matching over 9 bases. V trimming: 9 bases; J trimming: 6 bases; junction bases outside the gene matches: 9. Germline lookup yields CDR1 LNHDA and CDR2 SQIVND (reference sequence). The CDR3 length is 14 residues. As DNA, the CDR3 is TGTGCCAGCACACCGGGACAGGGAATCAATGAGCAGTTCTTC. It encodes CASTPGQGINEQFF. The entire variable domain, with the rest obtained from reference TRBV19 and TRBJ2-1, is as follows: DGGITQSPKYLFRKEGQNVTLSCEQNLNHDAMYWYRQDPGQGLRLIYYSQIVNDFQKGDIAEGYSVSREKKESFPLTVTSAQKNPTAFYLCASTPGQGINEQFFGPGTRLTVL.

The chain links TRBV10-2 to TRBJ2-7; TRBD1 matches at 9 bases. Unmatched junction bases numbered 4, after V lost 4 bases and J lost 3 bases. CDR1 and CDR2 (germline): WSHSY, SAAADI. The CDR3 contains 14 residues. In DNA, the CDR3 is TGCGCCAGCAGTGGCGGGACAGGGCTCTACGAGCAGTACTTC. Protein sequence: CASSGGTGLYEQYF.

The gene calls are TRBV6-5 and TRBJ2-1, with TRBD1 matching over 8 bases. The CDR3 is made up of 14 amino acids. The J segment lost 6 bases and the V segment lost 5 bases, leaving 6 bases of the junction unmatched. CDR1 and CDR2 (germline): MNHEY, SVGAGI. CDR3 sequence reads: CASSQTGVRNEQFF. DNA of the CDR3: TGTGCCAGCAGTCAGACAGGGGTTCGCAATGAGCAGTTCTTC.

The chain recombines TRBV6-5 with TRBJ1-5, with D maybe TRBD1 (5 bases). Germline lookup yields CDR1 MNHEY and CDR2 SVGAGI. CDR3 length: 15 amino acids. The V end lost 0 bases, the J end lost 2 bases, and 8 bases lay between the germline ends. For the CDR3, the DNA is TGTGCCAGCAGTTACTCGGGAGGGGGCAATCAGCCCCAGCATTTT. This translates into CASSYSGGGNQPQHF.

V usage is TRBV11-2 and J usage is TRBJ2-7; TRBD1 is a possible D gene (5 bases). This CDR3 contains 12 residues. From germline, CDR1 is SGHAT and CDR2 FQNNGV. Trimming stripped 7 bases from V and 2 bases from J, with 9 bases between. The CDR3 DNA is TGTGCCAGCAATAACAGGCCCTACGAGCAGTACTTC. Translated, it gives CASNNRPYEQYF.